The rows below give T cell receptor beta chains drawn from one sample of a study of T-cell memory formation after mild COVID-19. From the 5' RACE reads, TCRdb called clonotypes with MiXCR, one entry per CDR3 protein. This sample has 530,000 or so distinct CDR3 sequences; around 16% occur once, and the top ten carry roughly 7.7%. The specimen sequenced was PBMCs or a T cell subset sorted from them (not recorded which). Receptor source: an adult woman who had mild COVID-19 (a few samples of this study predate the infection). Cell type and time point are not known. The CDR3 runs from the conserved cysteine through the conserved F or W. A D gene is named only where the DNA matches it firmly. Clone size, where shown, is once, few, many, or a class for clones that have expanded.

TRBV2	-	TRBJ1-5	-	TGTGCCAGCAGTTCGGACAGCCCGGGGGGCAATCAGCCCCAGCATTTT	CASSSDSPGGNQPQHF
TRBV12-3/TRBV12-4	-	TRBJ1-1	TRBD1	TGTGCCAGCAGCCCGACAGGGATTACTGAAGCTTTCTTT	CASSPTGITEAFF
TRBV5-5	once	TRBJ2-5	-	TGTGCCAGCAGCTGGACGGGGCCAGAGACCCAGTACTTC	CASSWTGPETQYF
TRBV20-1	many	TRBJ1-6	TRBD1	TGCAGTGCTAGAGACGGGACAGGGGTGTACTCACCCCTCCACTTT	CSARDGTGVYSPLHF
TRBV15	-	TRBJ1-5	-	TGTGCCACCAGCAGAGACCCCGGCTCTAGGCCCCAGCATTTT	CATSRDPGSRPQHF
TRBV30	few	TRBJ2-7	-	TGTGCCTGGGCACGCGGTCAGGCCTACGAGCAGTACTTC	CAWARGQAYEQYF
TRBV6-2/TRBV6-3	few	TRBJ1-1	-	TGTGCCAGCAGGAGTACAGAATCTGAAGCTTTCTTT	CASRSTESEAFF
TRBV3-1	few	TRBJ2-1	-	TGTGCCAGCAGCCAAGATCGCTACCTGGACTCCTACAATGAGCAGTTCTTC	CASSQDRYLDSYNEQFF
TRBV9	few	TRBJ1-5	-	TGTGCCAGCAGCGTAGGGGCAGATAATCAGCCCCAGCATTTT	CASSVGADNQPQHF
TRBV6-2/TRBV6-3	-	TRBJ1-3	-	TGTGCCAGCAGACCGGGTGGCGGAAACACCATATATTTT	CASRPGGGNTIYF
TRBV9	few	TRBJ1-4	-	TGTGCCAGCAGCGTAGGCCAGGGGAGGACTAATGAAAAACTGTTTTTT	CASSVGQGRTNEKLFF
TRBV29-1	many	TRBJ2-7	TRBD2	TGCAGCGTTGATGGTAGCGGGGGGGACTACGAGCAGTACTTC	CSVDGSGGDYEQYF
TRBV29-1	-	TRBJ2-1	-	TGCAGCGTGTCCGGGGGCACTGCCCTCTCCAATGAGCAGTTCTTC	CSVSGGTALSNEQFF
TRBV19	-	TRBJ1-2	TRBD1	TGTGCCAGTCGGGTCCTTGGGACAGCCTCTGATTTTGGCTACACCTTC	CASRVLGTASDFGYTF
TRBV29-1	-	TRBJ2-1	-	TGCAGCGTGGTTAACTACAATGAGCAGTTCTTC	CSVVNYNEQFF
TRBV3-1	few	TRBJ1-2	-	TGTGCCAGCAGCCTAAGTGGCCGGGACTATGGCTACACCTTC	CASSLSGRDYGYTF
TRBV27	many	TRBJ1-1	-	TGTGCCAGCAGTTTGAAAGGTTTGCGCATGAACACTGAAGCTTTCTTT	CASSLKGLRMNTEAFF
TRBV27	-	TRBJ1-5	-	TGTGCCAGCAGGGCCTCGGGGGGCGGATATTTTCAGCCCCAGCATTTT	CASRASGGGYFQPQHF
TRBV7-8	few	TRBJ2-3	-	TGTGCCAGCAGCTCCCCCCGGGTGGCGGAGAGCACAGATACGCAGTATTTT	CASSSPRVAESTDTQYF
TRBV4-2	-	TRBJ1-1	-	TGTGCCAGCAGCCAAGATTCAGGCTACGTAGCTTTCTTT	CASSQDSGYVAFF
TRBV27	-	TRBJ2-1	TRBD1	TGTGCCAGCCAGACAGGGGGCAAATACAATGAGCAGTTCTTC	CASQTGGKYNEQFF
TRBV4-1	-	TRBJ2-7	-	TGCGCCAGCAGCCAAGATGAGGAACTGAACTACGAGCAGTACTTC	CASSQDEELNYEQYF
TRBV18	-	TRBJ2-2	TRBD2	TGTGCCAGCTCACCGGGACTAGCGAAAGCCGGGGAGCTGTTTTTT	CASSPGLAKAGELFF
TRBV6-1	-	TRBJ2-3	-	TGTGCCAGCAGTGAGGTTAGCGGCCACTTCGGAGATACGCAGTATTTT	CASSEVSGHFGDTQYF
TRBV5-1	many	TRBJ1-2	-	TGCGCCAGCAGCTTGGACACAAACTATGGCTACACCTTC	CASSLDTNYGYTF
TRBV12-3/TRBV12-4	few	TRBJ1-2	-	TGTGCCAGCAGTCCGTACCAGGGAAACTATGGCTACACCTTC	CASSPYQGNYGYTF
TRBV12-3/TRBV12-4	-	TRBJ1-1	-	TGTGCCAGCAGTGTTGGACATCGGACCACTGAAGCTTTCTTT	CASSVGHRTTEAFF
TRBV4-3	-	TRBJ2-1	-	TGCGCCAGCAGCAGGTGGGCGACCGAAGCCTACAATGAGCAGTTCTTC	CASSRWATEAYNEQFF
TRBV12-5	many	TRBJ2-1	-	TGTGCTAGTGGTTGGGACCTTAGTGAGCAGTTCTTC	CASGWDLSEQFF
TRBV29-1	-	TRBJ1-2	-	TGCAGCGTCCTACCCCGGACTAGGACCATCGAGGGGGGCTACACCTTC	CSVLPRTRTIEGGYTF
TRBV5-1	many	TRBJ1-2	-	TGCGCCAGCAGCCAAAGGGAGAACTCGGGAGACTATGGCTACACCTTC	CASSQRENSGDYGYTF
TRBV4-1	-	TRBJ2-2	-	TGCGCCAGCAGCCACAGTGGCACCGGGGAGCTGTTTTTT	CASSHSGTGELFF
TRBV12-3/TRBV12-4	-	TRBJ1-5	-	TGTGCCAGCAGTTTTGCCAGCGACGGCAATCAGCCCCAGCATTTT	CASSFASDGNQPQHF
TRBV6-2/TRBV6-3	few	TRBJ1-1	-	TGTGCCAGCACCCCGGCGCCTAGATCTTCAGCCTCCAGGGGAGCTCGGGACACTGAAGCTTTCTTT	CASTPAPRSSASRGARDTEAFF
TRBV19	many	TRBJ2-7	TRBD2	TGTGCCAGTAGTATAGTTGGCGGGAGCGAAGAGCAGTACTTC	CASSIVGGSEEQYF
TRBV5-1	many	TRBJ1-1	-	TGCGCCAGCAGCTTAATCGTCAACACTGAAGCTTTCTTT	CASSLIVNTEAFF
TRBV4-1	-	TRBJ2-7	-	TGCGCCAGCAGCCCCCTAGACGGACCCTACGAGCAGTACTTC	CASSPLDGPYEQYF
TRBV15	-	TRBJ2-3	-	TGTGCCACCAGCACACCTCTAGCGAGGAGGGATACGCAGTATTTT	CATSTPLARRDTQYF
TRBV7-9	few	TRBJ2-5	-	TGTGCCAGCAGCGCTAAGAGTCAAGAGACCCAGTACTTC	CASSAKSQETQYF
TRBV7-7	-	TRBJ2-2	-	TGTGCCAGCAGCTTAGGTCGGCAGACCGGGGAGCTGTTTTTT	CASSLGRQTGELFF
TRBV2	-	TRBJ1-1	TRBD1	TGTGCCAGCAGTGACCAGGGGGCGTTGAACACTGAAGCTTTCTTT	CASSDQGALNTEAFF
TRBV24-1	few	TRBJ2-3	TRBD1	TGTGCCACCAGGGGGGACAGCCTCACAGATACGCAGTATTTT	CATRGDSLTDTQYF
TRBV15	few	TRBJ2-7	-	TGTGCCACCAGCGACCGGGACCGAGCCTACGAGCAGTACTTC	CATSDRDRAYEQYF
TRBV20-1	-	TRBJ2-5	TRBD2	TGCAGTGCCCGGGACGGAGGCCCAGCGGGAGGGCAAGAGACCCAGTACTTC	CSARDGGPAGGQETQYF
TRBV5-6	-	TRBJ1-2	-	TGTGCCAGCAGCTTGCAACAGAACTATGGCTACACCTTC	CASSLQQNYGYTF
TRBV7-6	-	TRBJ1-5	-	TGTGCCAGCAGCTCTCGGGGGACGGATCCGCCCCAGCATTTT	CASSSRGTDPPQHF
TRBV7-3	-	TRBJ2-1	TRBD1	TGTGCCAGCACCCCGGGACAGGGGGCGGATGAGCAGTTCTTC	CASTPGQGADEQFF
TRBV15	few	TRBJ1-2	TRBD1	TGTGCCACCGGAGAAGACAGGGGTCCCTATGGCTACACCTTC	CATGEDRGPYGYTF
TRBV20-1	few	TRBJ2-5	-	TGCAGTGCCGTTACAGGCGTAGAGACCCAGTACTTC	CSAVTGVETQYF
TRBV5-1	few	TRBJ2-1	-	TGCGCCAGCAGCCCATGGATCAAACAAGGGGATGAGCAGTTCTTC	CASSPWIKQGDEQFF
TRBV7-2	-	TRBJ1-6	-	TGTGCCAGCAGCTTAGCCCACACGAATTCACCCCTCCACTTT	CASSLAHTNSPLHF
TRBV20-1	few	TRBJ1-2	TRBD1	TGCAGTGCCAACCGGGACAGGGGACTGGGCGGCTACACCTTC	CSANRDRGLGGYTF
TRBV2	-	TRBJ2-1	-	TGTGCCAGCAGTGAGGCGTCTAGCGCGTACAATGAGCAGTTCTTC	CASSEASSAYNEQFF
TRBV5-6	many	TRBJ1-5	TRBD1	TGTGCCAGCAGCTTGGGACAGGGCGTCCAGCCCCAGCATTTT	CASSLGQGVQPQHF